This note documents a single T cell receptor beta chain sequence. Its antigen is unidentified. The source of the sample is a study of shared clonotypes between healthy human individuals. Study results and caveats: A small donor pool kept down the genetic and exposure-history diversity that was represented. The study found approximately 5% of naive CD4 clonotypes shared across a handful of donors.

The assay was immunoSEQ multiplex PCR, and TCRdb's table has in-frame clones only and misses some. The data show about 2 million clones, with roughly 96% seen just once and 0.13% held by the top ten. Sequenced sample: naive CD4+ T cells sorted from blood. Subset here: CD45RA+ positively selected. The receptor was derived from a man aged 18 to 30 in good health.

DNA of the CDR3: TGCGCCAGCAGCCCCTCTCGTACTCTGAGTGACCAGTACTTC. This gives the protein CASSPSRTLSDQYF. The genes are TRBV5-1 and TRBJ2-5; the D is unclear. This CDR3 contains 14 residues. Germline V gene lookup returns CDR1 SGHRS and CDR2 YFSETQ. V was shortened by 4 bases and J by 10 bases, with 20 bases between the two germline ends. Filled out from reference TRBV5-1 and TRBJ2-5, the complete variable domain reads KAGVTQTPRYLIKTRGQQVTLSCSPISGHRSVSWYQQTPGQGLQFLFEYFSETQRNKGNFPGRFSGRQFSNSRSEMNVSTLELGDSALYLCASSPSRTLSDQYFGPGTRLLVL.